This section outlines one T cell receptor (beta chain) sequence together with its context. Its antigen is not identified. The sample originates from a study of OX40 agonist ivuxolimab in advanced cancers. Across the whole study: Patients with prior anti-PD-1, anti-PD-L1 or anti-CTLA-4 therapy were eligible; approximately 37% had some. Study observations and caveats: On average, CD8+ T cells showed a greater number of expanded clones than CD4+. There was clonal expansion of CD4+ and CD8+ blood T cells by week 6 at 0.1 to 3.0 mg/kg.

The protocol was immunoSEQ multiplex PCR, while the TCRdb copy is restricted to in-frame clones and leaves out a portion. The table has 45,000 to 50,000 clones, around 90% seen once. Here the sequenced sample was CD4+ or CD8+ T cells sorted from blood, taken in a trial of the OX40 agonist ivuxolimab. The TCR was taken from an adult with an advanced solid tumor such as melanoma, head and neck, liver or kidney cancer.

CDR3: CASWTGILNTEAFF. The CDR3 region has the DNA TGTGCCAGTTGGACAGGAATACTGAACACTGAAGCTTTCTTT. The V call is TRBV6-1, the J call TRBJ1-1; 7 bases map to TRBD1. CDR1 and CDR2 (germline): MNHNS, SASEGT. With 9 bases clipped from V and 0 bases from J, the junction kept 7 bases outside the gene matches. CDR3 length: 14 residues.